A single sample is the source of the 23 T cell receptor beta chains below, sequenced in a study of radiation and T cells in renal cell carcinoma. Data came from immunoSEQ multiplex PCR; TCRdb stores just in-frame clones and leaves some out. The repertoire includes some 130,000 clones, approximately 90% of them detected once, and more than 5% sits in the top ten. Sample time point: blood 2 weeks post-SBRT. Described treatment: 15 Gy SBRT to primary tumor, nephrectomy 4 weeks later. The source was blood, collected from a patient whose treatment included radiotherapy and nephrectomy. The receptors were gathered from a woman aged 70 to 79 with renal cell carcinoma.

This rearrangement joins TRBV6-4 to TRBJ2-2; unclear D gene. Trimming left V 6 bases short and J 2 bases short, with 10 bases between. CDR3 length: 14 amino acids. CDR1 and CDR2 from the germline V gene are MRHNA and SNTAGT. For the CDR3, the DNA is TGTGCCAGCAGAAGAGGATCTAACACCGGGGAGCTGTTTTTT. It yields the protein CASRRGSNTGELFF.

The rearrangement uses TRBV5-1 and TRBJ2-6; D is perhaps TRBD2 (6 bases). CDR3 length: 15 residues. CDR1 and CDR2 from the germline V gene are SGHRS and YFSETQ. V lost 2 bases to trimming and J lost 1 base, with 7 bases between them. The CDR3 coding sequence is TGCGCCAGCAGCTTTGGAGGGTCTGGGGCCAACGTCCTGACTTTC. Its protein product is CASSFGGSGANVLTF.

This chain joins TRBV11-3 and TRBJ1-4; TRBD1 matches at 7 bases. CDR1 is SGHNT, CDR2 YENEEA, per germline. The V segment lost 6 bases and the J segment 4 bases; nucleotides outside the gene matches: 5. This CDR3 region has 14 residues. CDR3 bases: TGTGCCAGCAGTCTCCAGGGGGATAATGAAAAACTGTTTTTT. It encodes CASSLQGDNEKLFF.

This sequence joins TRBV11-1 and TRBJ2-1; possible D gene TRBD1, 5 bases. The CDR3 is 11 amino acids. CDR1 and CDR2 (germline): SGHAT, FQDESV (reference sequence). V was pared by 5 bases and J by 7 bases, with 6 bases between. CDR3 nucleotide sequence: TGTGCCAGCAGCAACAGGAATGAGCAGTTCTTC. It specifies CASSNRNEQFF.

This chain links TRBV28 with TRBJ1-3; D ambiguous. Germline V lookup: CDR1 MDHEN, CDR2 SYDVKM. Trimming removed 6 bases at V and 4 bases at J, with 13 bases between. This CDR3 spans 14 amino acids. This chain's CDR3 is CASSGLLGGNTIYF. The CDR3 nucleotides read TGTGCCAGCAGCGGTCTCCTCGGCGGAAACACCATATATTTT. Filled out from reference TRBV28 and TRBJ1-3, the complete variable domain reads DVKVTQSSRYLVKRTGEKVFLECVQDMDHENMFWYRQDPGLGLRLIYFSYDVKMKEKGDIPEGYSVSREKKERFSLILESASTNQTSMYLCASSGLLGGNTIYFGEGSWLTVV.

This sequence joins TRBV30 and TRBJ1-4; D gene ambiguous. Trimming took 0 bases from V and 0 from J, leaving 11 bases between them. The V gene's germline CDR1 is GTSNPN and CDR2 SVGIG (reference sequence). The CDR3 length is 16 residues. The CDR3 DNA follows: TGTGCCTGGAGTGTATATTCAACCCCAACTAATGAAAAACTGTTTTTT. Residues: CAWSVYSTPTNEKLFF.

The chain recombines TRBV7-9 with TRBJ2-3, with D possibly matching TRBD2 (5 bases). V was clipped by 2 bases and J by 2 bases, with 11 bases between them. CDR1 is SEHNR, CDR2 FQNEAQ, per germline (reference sequence). The CDR3 sequence is 15 residues long. The CDR3 DNA reads as TGTGCCAGCAGCTTAATGCGGGCACCCACAGATACGCAGTATTTT. Encoded protein: CASSLMRAPTDTQYF.

This clone was seen only once. CDR3 nucleotide sequence: TGTGCCAGTAGTATGGGACACCGAACGAACACTGAAGCTTTCTTT. Translation: CASSMGHRTNTEAFF. The chain recombines TRBV19 with TRBJ1-1; weak D call: TRBD1 (6 bases). CDR1 is LNHDA, CDR2 SQIVND, per germline (reference sequence). V lost 3 bases and J lost 1, with 12 bases in between. This CDR3 has 15 amino acids.

The chain recombines TRBV10-3 with TRBJ1-5, with 10 bases lining up with TRBD1. Trimming cost V 6 bases and J 4 bases; bases outside gene matches: 3. CDR3 size: 14 residues. The germline gives CDR1 ENHRY, CDR2 SYGVKD. CDR3 sequence reads: CAISSDRGNQPQHF. DNA for the CDR3: TGTGCCATCAGCTCGGACAGGGGGAATCAGCCCCAGCATTTT.

The chain joins TRBV5-4 to TRBJ2-5; the match to TRBD1 covers 7 bases. J was trimmed by 4 bases and V by 2 bases; bases with no gene match: 5. CDR1 and CDR2 (germline): SGHNT, YYREEE (reference sequence). This CDR3 spans 14 amino acids. Written as DNA, the CDR3 is TGTGCCAGCAGCTTACACACAGGGGTAGAGACCCAGTACTTC. It yields the protein CASSLHTGVETQYF.

This clone was counted a few times. The J gene is TRBJ1-2, the V gene TRBV30; 7 nucleotides agree with TRBD1. V lost 3 bases, J lost 7 bases, and 8 bases stayed unmatched. Germline assignment: CDR1 GTSNPN and CDR2 SVGIG (reference sequence). CDR3 size: 13 residues. CDR3: CAWRMTGTAGYTF. The CDR3, as DNA: TGTGCCTGGAGGATGACAGGGACGGCTGGCTACACCTTC.

The count of this clone is one. The chain couples TRBV7-4 to TRBJ1-5; D remains unclear. This CDR3 comprises 13 residues. Trimming shortened V by 5 bases and J by 7 bases, and 12 bases separated the two germline ends. The V gene's germline CDR1 is SGHVT and CDR2 SQSDAQ. The CDR3 coding sequence is TGTGCCAGCAGCAACGCCACAAGACAGCCCCAGCATTTT. Translating it yields CASSNATRQPQHF.

The chain is built from TRBV6-6 and TRBJ1-6; D is possibly TRBD1 (5 bases). V was pared by 9 bases and J by 8 bases, with 20 bases between. CDR1 is MNHNY and CDR2 is SVGAGI in the germline V gene (reference sequence). The CDR3 is 15 residues long. This chain's CDR3 is CASGYLGGGDSPLHF. CDR3 DNA: TGTGCCAGTGGATACCTCGGGGGAGGGGATTCACCCCTCCACTTT.

The chain employs TRBV2 and TRBJ2-5; 8 positions agree with TRBD2. The CDR3 has 14 amino acids. After removal of 8 bases from V and 2 bases from J, the junction contained 7 bases not matched to a gene. Looked up from germline, CDR1 is SNHLY and CDR2 is FYNNEI. This chain's CDR3 is CASRPRGGQETQYF. CDR3 nucleotide sequence: TGTGCCAGCCGACCCCGCGGGGGGCAAGAGACCCAGTACTTC.

The chain recombines TRBV5-8 with TRBJ1-5; D uncertain. V was shortened by 5 bases and J by 2 bases, with 20 bases between the two germline ends. The CDR3 has 17 amino acids. Germline V lookup: CDR1 SGHTS, CDR2 YDEGEE. Here the CDR3 DNA reads TGTGCCAGCAGTACTGGGGTAGGAGGAGTGGGCAATCAGCCCCAGCATTTT. Its translation is CASSTGVGGVGNQPQHF.

This clone has just a few counts. The J gene is TRBJ2-1, the V gene TRBV9, with unresolved D. CDR1 is SGDLS, CDR2 YYNGEE, per germline. The CDR3 extends over 15 amino acids. The V end was cut by 2 bases, the J end by 0 bases, with 9 bases between. The CDR3 sequence: CASSVGLSSYNEQFF. DNA of the CDR3: TGTGCCAGCAGCGTGGGGTTGAGCTCCTACAATGAGCAGTTCTTC.

This clone was seen a handful of times. The CDR3 sequence is CASSQDPGGDSPLHF. The CDR3 bases are TGCGCCAGCAGCCAAGACCCAGGCGGTGATTCACCCCTCCACTTT. The chain recombines TRBV4-3 with TRBJ1-6; no clear D. Germline-derived CDR1 and CDR2 are LGHNA and YSLEER. The CDR3 is made up of 15 amino acids. Trimming cost V 0 bases and J 8 bases, with 11 bases left between them.

This clone was found once. This sequence joins TRBV5-4 and TRBJ1-1, with 8 bases identical to TRBD1. With 4 bases clipped from V and 1 base from J, the junction kept 9 bases outside the gene matches. Germline loops: CDR1 SGHNT, CDR2 YYREEE (reference sequence). The CDR3 is made up of 16 amino acids. In DNA, the CDR3 is TGTGCCAGCAGCCCCGGACAGGGCCCCTCGAACACTGAAGCTTTCTTT. This gives the protein CASSPGQGPSNTEAFF.

The chain combines TRBV28 with TRBJ1-2; TRBD1 matches 12 bases. V gave up 6 bases and J gave up 5 bases; unmatched junction bases: 13. The CDR3 is made up of 17 amino acids. Germline loops: CDR1 MDHEN, CDR2 SYDVKM. The CDR3 spells CASRSPRDRGRNYGYTF. The CDR3 region has the DNA TGTGCCAGCAGGTCGCCCCGGGACAGGGGGCGTAATTATGGCTACACCTTC.

This chain joins TRBV4-2 and TRBJ2-3; D is perhaps TRBD2 (6 bases). CDR3 size: 16 residues. Germline lookup yields CDR1 LGHNA and CDR2 YNFKEQ. V shed 0 bases and J shed 1 base, with 11 bases lying between them. The CDR3 sequence is CASSQEMRGGTDTQYF. DNA for the CDR3: TGTGCCAGCAGCCAAGAAATGCGGGGCGGCACAGATACGCAGTATTTT.

This chain joins TRBV18 and TRBJ2-2; TRBD1 matches 10 bases. Unmatched junction bases numbered 6, after V lost 3 bases and J lost 5 bases. Germline V CDR1 and CDR2: KGHSH, LQKENI. This CDR3 has 16 amino acids. The CDR3 loop reads CASSPPGQGGTGELFF. The CDR3 DNA is TGTGCCAGCTCACCCCCCGGACAGGGGGGAACCGGGGAGCTGTTTTTT. The variable domain in full, with the rest retrieved from reference TRBV18 and TRBJ2-2, is NAGVMQNPRHLVRRRGQEARLRCSPMKGHSHVYWYRQLPEEGLKFMVYLQKENIIDESGMPKERFSAEFPKEGPSILRIQQVVRGDSAAYFCASSPPGQGGTGELFFGEGSRLTVL.

This rearrangement joins TRBV10-3 to TRBJ2-5, with 7 bases fitting TRBD2. There are 13 residues in the CDR3. V lost 8 bases and J lost 5; bases outside the gene matches: 8. Germline V gives CDR1 ENHRY, CDR2 SYGVKD. CDR3 amino acids: CAIGAGVKETQYF. CDR3 DNA: TGTGCCATCGGGGCGGGGGTTAAGGAGACCCAGTACTTC.

The chain employs TRBV28 and TRBJ1-5; the match to TRBD1 covers 7 bases. The ends lost 4 bases at V and 4 bases at J; junction bases unmatched: 10. Germline CDR1 and CDR2: MDHEN and SYDVKM. This CDR3 has 16 amino acids. CDR3 nucleotides: TGTGCCAGCAGTTCGCAGGGGGTGGGTGGAAATCAGCCCCAGCATTTT. Translation: CASSSQGVGGNQPQHF.